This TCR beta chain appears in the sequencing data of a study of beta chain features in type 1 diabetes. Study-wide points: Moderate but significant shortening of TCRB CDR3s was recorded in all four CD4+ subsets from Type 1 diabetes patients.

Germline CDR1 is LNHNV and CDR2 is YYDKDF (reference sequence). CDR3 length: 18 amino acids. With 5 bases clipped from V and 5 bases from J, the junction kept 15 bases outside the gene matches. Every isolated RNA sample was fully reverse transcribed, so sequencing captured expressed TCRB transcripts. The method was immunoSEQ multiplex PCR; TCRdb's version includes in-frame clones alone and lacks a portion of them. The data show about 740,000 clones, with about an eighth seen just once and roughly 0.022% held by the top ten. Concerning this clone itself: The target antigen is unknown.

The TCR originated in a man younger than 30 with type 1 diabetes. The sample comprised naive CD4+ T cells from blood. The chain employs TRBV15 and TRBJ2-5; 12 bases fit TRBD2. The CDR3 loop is CATSAQPSGGASLETQYF. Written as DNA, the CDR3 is TGTGCCACCAGCGCCCAACCTAGCGGGGGGGCTTCTCTCGAGACCCAGTACTTC.